This T cell receptor beta chain was recorded in a study of vaccination effects on CD4 cells after COVID-19. Overall study: From two convalescent patients, samples were taken 16 days and one week before vaccination.

Measured with immunoSEQ multiplex PCR; TCRdb has only the in-frame clones, and not every one. Of 55,000 or so clones listed, 65% to 80% were seen once; the top ten hold around 5.5%. With regard to this clone: Its antigen is not identified.

The V gene's germline CDR1 is SGHTA and CDR2 FQGNSA. Trimming stripped 1 base from V and 8 bases from J, with 11 bases between. The CDR3 spans 13 residues. Antigen-specific CD4+ T cells expanded by the ViraFEST assay with viral peptide pools were then sequenced. Following an approximately ten-day culture, CD4+ T cells were purified. By PCR, the person was confirmed to have had SARS-CoV-2 infection between March and December 2020. Source: CD4+ T cells from PBMCs cultured with HIV peptides, taken before COVID-19 vaccination. This sample's subset: HIV-1 Nef peptide pool negative control/reference culture. The rearrangement joins TRBV7-2 to TRBJ1-2; D call uncertain. The source is a human donor who had a prior SARS-CoV-2 infection. The CDR3 DNA is TGTGCCAGCAGCTTAGGAATGGAACGCGGCTACACCTTC. Protein sequence: CASSLGMERGYTF.